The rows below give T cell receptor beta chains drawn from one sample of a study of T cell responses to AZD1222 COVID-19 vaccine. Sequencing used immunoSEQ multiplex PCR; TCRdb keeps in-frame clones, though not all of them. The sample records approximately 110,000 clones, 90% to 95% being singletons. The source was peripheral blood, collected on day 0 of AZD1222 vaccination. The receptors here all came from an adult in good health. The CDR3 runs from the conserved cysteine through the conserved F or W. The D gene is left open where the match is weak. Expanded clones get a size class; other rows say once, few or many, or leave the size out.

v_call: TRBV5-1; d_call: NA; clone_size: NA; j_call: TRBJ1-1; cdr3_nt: TGCGCCAGCAGCTTGGGGGGCCAGAACACTGAAGCTTTCTTT; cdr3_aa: CASSLGGQNTEAFF
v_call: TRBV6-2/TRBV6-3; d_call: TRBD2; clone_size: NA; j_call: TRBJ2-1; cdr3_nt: TGTGCCAGCAGTTACCCAGGACTAGCGGGGTACAATGAGCAGTTCTTC; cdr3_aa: CASSYPGLAGYNEQFF
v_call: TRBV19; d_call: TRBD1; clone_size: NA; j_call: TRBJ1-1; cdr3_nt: TGTGCCAGTAGTCTAGGGACAGGGGGGGGTGTCACTGAAGCTTTCTTT; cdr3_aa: CASSLGTGGGVTEAFF
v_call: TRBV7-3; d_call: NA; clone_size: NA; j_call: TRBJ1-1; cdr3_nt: TGTGCCAGCAGCCTGGGAATGAACACTGAAGCTTTCTTT; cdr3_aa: CASSLGMNTEAFF
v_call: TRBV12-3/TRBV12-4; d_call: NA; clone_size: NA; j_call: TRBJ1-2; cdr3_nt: TGTGCCAGCAGTAGAGGGGTTGGCTACACCTTC; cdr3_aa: CASSRGVGYTF
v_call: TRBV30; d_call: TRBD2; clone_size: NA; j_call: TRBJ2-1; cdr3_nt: TGTGCCTGGAGTCCCAAAGCGGGAGCATACTACAATGAGCAGTTCTTC; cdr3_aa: CAWSPKAGAYYNEQFF
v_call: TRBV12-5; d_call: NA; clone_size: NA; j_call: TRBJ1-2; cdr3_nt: TGTGCTAGTGGTTTGAAGGGAGGTGGCTACACCTTC; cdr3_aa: CASGLKGGGYTF
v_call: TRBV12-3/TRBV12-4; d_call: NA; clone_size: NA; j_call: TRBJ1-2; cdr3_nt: TGTGCCAGCAGTTTCGCAGGGACCAGTGGCTACACCTTC; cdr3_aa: CASSFAGTSGYTF
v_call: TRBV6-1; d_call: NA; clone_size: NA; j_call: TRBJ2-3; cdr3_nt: TGTGCCAGCAGTGAACCCGAGGTAGCAGTCGCGGTTACGCAGTATTTT; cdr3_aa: CASSEPEVAVAVTQYF
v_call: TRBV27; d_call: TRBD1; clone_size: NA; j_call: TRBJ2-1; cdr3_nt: TGTGCCAGCAGTTTGGACCGGGACAGAAGCTCCTACAATGAGCAGTTCTTC; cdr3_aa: CASSLDRDRSSYNEQFF
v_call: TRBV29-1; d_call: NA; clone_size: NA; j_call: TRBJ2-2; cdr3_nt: TGCAGCGTTCCGGGCAAGGGGGAGCTGTTTTTT; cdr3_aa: CSVPGKGELFF
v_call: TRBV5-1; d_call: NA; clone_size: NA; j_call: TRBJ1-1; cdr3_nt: TGCGCCAGCAGCCAGGCCCCGGGTCCCATGAACACTGAAGCTTTCTTT; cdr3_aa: CASSQAPGPMNTEAFF
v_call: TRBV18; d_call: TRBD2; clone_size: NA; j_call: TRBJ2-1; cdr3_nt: TGTGCCAGCTCACCAGTCGGGACTAGCGGGTACAATGAGCAGTTCTTC; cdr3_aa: CASSPVGTSGYNEQFF
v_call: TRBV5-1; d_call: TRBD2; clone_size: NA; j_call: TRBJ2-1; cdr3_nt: TGCGCCAGCGGTTTACAGCGGGAGACTTTCGGTGAGCAGTTCTTC; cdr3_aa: CASGLQRETFGEQFF
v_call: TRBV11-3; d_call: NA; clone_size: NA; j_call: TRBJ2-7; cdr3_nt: TGTGCCAGCAGCTTCAGGGTCGACGGCTACGAGCAGTACTTC; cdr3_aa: CASSFRVDGYEQYF
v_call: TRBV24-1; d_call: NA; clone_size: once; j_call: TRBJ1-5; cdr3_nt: TGTGCCACCAGTGATTTGGGGAAGGGAGGCCAGCCCCAGCATTTT; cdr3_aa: CATSDLGKGGQPQHF
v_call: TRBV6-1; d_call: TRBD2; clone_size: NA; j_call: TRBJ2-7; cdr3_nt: TGTGCCAGCAGTGTAGCGGGAGGGCCAGAGCAGTACTTC; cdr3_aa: CASSVAGGPEQYF
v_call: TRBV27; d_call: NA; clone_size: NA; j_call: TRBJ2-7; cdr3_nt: TGTGCCAGCAGTTCTCCGAGCCCCGAGGGGGCCTACGAGCAGTACTTC; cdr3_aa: CASSSPSPEGAYEQYF
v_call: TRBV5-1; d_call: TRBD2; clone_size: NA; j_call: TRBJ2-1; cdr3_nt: TGCGCCAGCAGCCGGGTGGGATTCGGGACTAGCGTGGATGAGCAGTTCTTC; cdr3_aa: CASSRVGFGTSVDEQFF
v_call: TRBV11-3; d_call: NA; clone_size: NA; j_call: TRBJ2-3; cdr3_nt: TGTGCCAGCAGCTTCCAGGCTACAGATACGCAGTATTTT; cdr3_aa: CASSFQATDTQYF
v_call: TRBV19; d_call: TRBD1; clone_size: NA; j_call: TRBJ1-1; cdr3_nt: TGTGCCAGTAGTCCCGGACAGGGGAAAACTGAAGCTTTCTTT; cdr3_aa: CASSPGQGKTEAFF
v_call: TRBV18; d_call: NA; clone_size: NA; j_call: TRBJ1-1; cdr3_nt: TGTGCCAGCTCACCGCGGGTTGACACTGAAGCTTTCTTT; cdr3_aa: CASSPRVDTEAFF
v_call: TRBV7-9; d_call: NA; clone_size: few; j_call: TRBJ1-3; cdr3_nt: TGTGCCAGCAGCTTCTCGACGGGAAACACCATATATTTT; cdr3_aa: CASSFSTGNTIYF
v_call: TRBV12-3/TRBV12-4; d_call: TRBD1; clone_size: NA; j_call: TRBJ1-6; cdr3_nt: TGTGCCAGCAGCCTGGGACAGGGAGTCCCCCTCCACTTT; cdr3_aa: CASSLGQGVPLHF
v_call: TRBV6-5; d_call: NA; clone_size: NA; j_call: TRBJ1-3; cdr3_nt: TGTGCCAGCAAACCGTCAGGTGTCGGAAACACCATATATTTT; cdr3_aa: CASKPSGVGNTIYF
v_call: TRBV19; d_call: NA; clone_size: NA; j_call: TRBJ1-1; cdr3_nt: TGTGCCAGTAGTAGACCGGGCTTGAACACTGAAGCTTTCTTT; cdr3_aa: CASSRPGLNTEAFF
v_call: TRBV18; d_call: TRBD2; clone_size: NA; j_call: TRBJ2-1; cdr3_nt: TGTGCCAGCTCACCCTCCGGGGGGGCTGGGGTCAATGAGCAGTTCTTC; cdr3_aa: CASSPSGGAGVNEQFF
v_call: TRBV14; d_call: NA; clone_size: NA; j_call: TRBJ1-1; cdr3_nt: TGTGCCAGCAGCTTCCAGGGTGGCACTGAAGCTTTCTTT; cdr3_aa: CASSFQGGTEAFF
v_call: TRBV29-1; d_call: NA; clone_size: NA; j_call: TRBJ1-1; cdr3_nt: TGCAGCGCCTCTCAGGGGTTCATCACTGAAGCTTTCTTT; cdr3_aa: CSASQGFITEAFF
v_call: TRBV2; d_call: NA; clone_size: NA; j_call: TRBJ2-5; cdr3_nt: TGTGCCACCAGACAGGACCAAGAGACCCAGTACTTC; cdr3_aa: CATRQDQETQYF
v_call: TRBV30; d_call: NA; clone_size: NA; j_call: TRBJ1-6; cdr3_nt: TGTGCCTGGAGGGAACAGTATAGTTCACCCCTCCACTTT; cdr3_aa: CAWREQYSSPLHF
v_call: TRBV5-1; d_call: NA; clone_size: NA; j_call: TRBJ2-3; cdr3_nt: TGCGCCAGCAGCTTGGCCGGGCAGAAGAGCACAGATACGCAGTATTTT; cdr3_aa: CASSLAGQKSTDTQYF
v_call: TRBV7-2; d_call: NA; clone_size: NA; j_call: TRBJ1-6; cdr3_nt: TGTGCCAGCAGCTTAAGTCGTCCGATTAATTCACCCCTCCACTTT; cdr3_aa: CASSLSRPINSPLHF
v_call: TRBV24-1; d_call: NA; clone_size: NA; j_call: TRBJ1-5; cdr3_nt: TGTGCCACCAGTGGAGGGACCGATCAGCCCCAGCATTTT; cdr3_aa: CATSGGTDQPQHF
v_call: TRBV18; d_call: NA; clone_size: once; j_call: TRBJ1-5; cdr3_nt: TGTGCCAGCTCACCGGCGGATAGCAATCAGCCCCAGCATTTT; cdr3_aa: CASSPADSNQPQHF
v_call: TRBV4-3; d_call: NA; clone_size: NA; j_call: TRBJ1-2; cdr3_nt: TGCGCCAGCAGCCAAGATTGGGGGGGCGCCGTCCCCTATGGCTACACCTTC; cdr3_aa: CASSQDWGGAVPYGYTF
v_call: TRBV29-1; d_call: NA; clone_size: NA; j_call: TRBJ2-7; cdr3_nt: TGCAGCGTTGAAGGGGGCAAGGGAATTTACGAGCAGTACTTC; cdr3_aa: CSVEGGKGIYEQYF
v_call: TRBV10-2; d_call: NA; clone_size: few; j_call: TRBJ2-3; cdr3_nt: TGCGCCAGCAAGGGGGGAGGAAGCACAGATACGCAGTATTTT; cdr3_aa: CASKGGGSTDTQYF
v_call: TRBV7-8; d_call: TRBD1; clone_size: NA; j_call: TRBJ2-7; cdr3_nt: TGTGCCAGCAGCTTGTCCAGGACAGGGACAGGCTCCTACGAGCAGTACTTC; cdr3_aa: CASSLSRTGTGSYEQYF
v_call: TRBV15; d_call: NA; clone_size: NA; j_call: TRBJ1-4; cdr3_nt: TGTGCCACCAGCAGAGACAGGAGCAATGAAAAACTGTTTTTT; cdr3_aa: CATSRDRSNEKLFF
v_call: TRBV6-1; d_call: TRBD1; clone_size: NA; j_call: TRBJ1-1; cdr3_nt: TGTGCCAGCAGTGAAAGGGAGGACAGGGTAAGAACTGAAGCTTTCTTT; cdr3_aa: CASSEREDRVRTEAFF
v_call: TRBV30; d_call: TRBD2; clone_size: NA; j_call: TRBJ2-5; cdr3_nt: TGTGCCTGGAGTAAAGGTTCTAGCGGGGGGGAGACCCAGTACTTC; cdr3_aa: CAWSKGSSGGETQYF
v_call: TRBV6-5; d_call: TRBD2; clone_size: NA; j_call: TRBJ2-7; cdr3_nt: TGTGCCAGCATCTCAGGCGGGGGTGGCTACGAGCAGTACTTC; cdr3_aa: CASISGGGGYEQYF
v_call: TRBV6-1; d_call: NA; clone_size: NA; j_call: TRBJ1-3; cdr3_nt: TGTGCCAGCAGTGAAGTGAAGGGGAGCTCTGGAAACACCATATATTTT; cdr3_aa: CASSEVKGSSGNTIYF